Presented here are 21 T cell receptor beta chains from one specimen sequenced in a study of blood T cell repertoires in COVID-19. Profiled with immunoSEQ multiplex PCR; TCRdb holds only in-frame clones, not every one. Of roughly 370,000 clones listed, approximately 87% are singletons. The sample was PBMCs or T cells enriched from blood (not recorded which). Receptors were obtained from a woman aged 45-65 years who had recovered from COVID-19.

V gene TRBV28 combines with J gene TRBJ2-2; tentative D call: TRBD1 (6 bases). Germline V gives CDR1 MDHEN, CDR2 SYDVKM. The length of the CDR3 is 14 residues. V dropped 9 bases and J dropped 0 bases, with 11 bases sitting between them. For the CDR3, the DNA is TGTGCCAGTATACAGGGTTCGAACACCGGGGAGCTGTTTTTT. It yields the protein CASIQGSNTGELFF. Based on the CDR3 plus reference TRBV28 and TRBJ2-2, the full variable domain is DVKVTQSSRYLVKRTGEKVFLECVQDMDHENMFWYRQDPGLGLRLIYFSYDVKMKEKGDIPEGYSVSREKKERFSLILESASTNQTSMYLCASIQGSNTGELFFGEGSRLTVL.

This clone showed up just once. The J gene is TRBJ2-1, the V gene TRBV24-1; TRBD1 matches at 9 bases. J gave up 8 bases and V 4 bases, and 5 bases lay outside the gene matches. The CDR3 has 14 residues. Germline CDR1 and CDR2: KGHDR and SFDVKD. CDR3 DNA sequence: TGTGCCACCAGTGACGGACAGGGGAGGGATGAGCAGTTCTTC. Its translation: CATSDGQGRDEQFF.

The J gene is TRBJ2-2, the V gene TRBV7-2; 8 positions agree with TRBD1. Germline lookup yields CDR1 SGHTA and CDR2 FQGNSA. The CDR3 has 15 residues. V shed 5 bases, J shed 0 bases, and the junction held 2 bases outside the gene matches. The DNA of the CDR3 is TGTGCCAGCAGCCTACAGGGGGCGAACACCGGGGAGCTGTTTTTT. Residues: CASSLQGANTGELFF.

The V gene is TRBV30, the J gene TRBJ2-1, with 15 bases that match TRBD2. V shed 3 bases and J 8 bases; nucleotides not matched to a gene: 11. This CDR3 is 17 amino acids long. CDR1 GTSNPN and CDR2 SVGIG come from the germline V gene (reference sequence). The CDR3 protein is CAWRRGLAGGPLDEQFF. CDR3 bases: TGTGCCTGGAGAAGGGGACTAGCGGGGGGCCCTTTGGATGAGCAGTTCTTC.

The genes are TRBV13 and TRBJ2-7; D is uncertain. The CDR3 covers 14 residues. V was shortened by 3 bases and J by 4 bases, with 13 bases between the two germline ends. Looked up from germline, CDR1 is PRHDT and CDR2 is FYEKMQ (reference sequence). DNA for the CDR3: TGTGCCAGCAGCTTCTTAGATCCCCCATACGAGCAGTACTTC. The encoded protein is CASSFLDPPYEQYF.

This clone was detected only once. The chain links TRBV30 to TRBJ1-5; D ambiguous. This CDR3 has 13 amino acids. Germline values: CDR1 GTSNPN, CDR2 SVGIG (reference sequence). Deletions cut 5 bases from V and 3 bases from J, with 11 bases between. The CDR3 DNA sequence: TGTGCCTGGGCCTTCGGTGTCAATCAGCCCCAGCATTTT. It translates to CAWAFGVNQPQHF.

The chain joins TRBV5-8 to TRBJ1-2; a weak D match, TRBD1 (5 bases). V lost 4 bases to trimming and J lost 5 bases, with 18 bases between them. This CDR3 comprises 15 residues. CDR1 is SGHTS, CDR2 YDEGEE, per germline. The chain's CDR3 is CASSPPPDKTYGYTF. For the CDR3, the DNA is TGTGCCAGCAGCCCTCCTCCGGACAAGACTTATGGCTACACCTTC.

The chain has TRBV14 and TRBJ1-6; the D is unclear. Germline CDR1 reads SGHDN; CDR2 reads FVKESK. Trimming took off 0 bases at V and 14 bases at J, with 11 bases between the two ends. This CDR3 spans 13 amino acids. CDR3 DNA sequence: TGTGCCAGCAGCCAAGATAGAGGGATTTCCCTCCACTTT. Protein: CASSQDRGISLHF.

CDR3 coding DNA: TGTGCCAGCAGCGCCACGACAGGGGGTCGCGTTGCAAACACCATATATTTT. Translation gives CASSATTGGRVANTIYF. The rearrangement links TRBV9 to TRBJ1-3; 9 bases fit TRBD1. Trimming took 3 bases from V and 6 from J; bases not matched to a gene: 13. This CDR3 has 17 amino acids. Germline loops: CDR1 SGDLS, CDR2 YYNGEE.

This sequence joins TRBV3-1 (or the pseudogene TRBV3-2) and TRBJ1-2; maybe TRBD1 (6 bases). CDR1 is LGHDT, CDR2 YNNKEL, per germline (reference sequence). Between the trimmed V and J ends, which lost 4 bases and 4 bases, there was a span of 10 bases. This CDR3 comprises 13 residues. The CDR3 DNA sequence: TGTGCCAGCAGCCCGACAGGCTTCTATGGCTACACCTTC. Protein: CASSPTGFYGYTF.

The chain links TRBV6-6 to TRBJ1-3; 9 bases align to TRBD1. CDR3 length: 16 amino acids. The trim removed 0 bases at V and 2 bases at J, leaving 2 bases unmatched. Germline CDR1 is MNHNY and CDR2 is SVGAGI (reference sequence). The CDR3 here is CASSYSRDRAGNTIYF. CDR3 in DNA: TGTGCCAGCAGTTACTCCCGGGACAGGGCTGGAAACACCATATATTTT.

V and J are TRBV7-9 and TRBJ1-4; D gene ambiguous. Germline assignment: CDR1 SEHNR and CDR2 FQNEAQ (reference sequence). The V end lost 2 bases, the J end lost 6 bases, and 13 bases lay between the germline ends. The CDR3 is 15 residues long. The CDR3 bases are TGTGCCAGCAGCTTATCAGGAGGAACCTATGAAAAACTGTTTTTT. It encodes CASSLSGGTYEKLFF.

The V gene is TRBV5-1, the J gene TRBJ2-3; 16 bases are a match to TRBD2. From germline, CDR1 is SGHRS and CDR2 YFSETQ. The CDR3 contains 19 residues. V trimming: 4 bases; J trimming: 3 bases; junction bases outside the gene matches: 11. The CDR3 nucleotides are TGCGCCAGCAGCCCGGGACTAGCGGGGGGGCGGTCACGAACAGATACGCAGTATTTT. The encoded protein is CASSPGLAGGRSRTDTQYF.

The chain recombines TRBV27 with TRBJ1-1; D is possibly TRBD1 (5 bases). Per germline, CDR1 MNHEY and CDR2 SMNVEV (reference sequence). CDR3 size: 13 residues. V lost 5 bases and J 4 bases, leaving 11 bases between the germline ends. CDR3 DNA sequence: TGTGCCAGCAGTCCACCGGGGGTCACTGAAGCTTTCTTT. Encoded protein: CASSPPGVTEAFF.

The chain has TRBV19 and TRBJ2-7; 11 bases agree with TRBD1. The CDR3 is 15 residues long. The J segment lost 4 bases and the V segment lost 7 bases, leaving 9 bases of the junction unmatched. CDR1 LNHDA and CDR2 SQIVND come from the germline V gene (reference sequence). Written as DNA, the CDR3 is TGTGCCAGTATTCCGGGACAGGGGGGCCGGTACGAGCAGTACTTC. It encodes CASIPGQGGRYEQYF.

The genes are TRBV19 and TRBJ1-2; D might be TRBD1 (6 bases). There are 16 residues in the CDR3. Germline V gives CDR1 LNHDA, CDR2 SQIVND (reference sequence). Between the trimmed V and J ends, which lost 5 bases and 14 bases, there was a span of 30 bases. The chain's CDR3 is CASSPAEGGTRPSYTF. For the CDR3, the DNA is TGTGCCAGTAGTCCCGCAGAGGGTGGGACAAGACCCTCCTATACCTTC.

This clone appeared a few times. The chain recombines TRBV3-1 (or the pseudogene TRBV3-2) with TRBJ2-5; 11 bases agree with TRBD2. The trim removed 5 bases at V and 8 bases at J, leaving 13 bases unmatched. CDR1 is LGHDT and CDR2 is YNNKEL in the germline V gene (reference sequence). CDR3 size: 16 residues. As DNA, the CDR3 is TGTGCCAGCAGCTATTCGACTAGCGGGGTTGGGAGAACCCAGTACTTC. It yields the protein CASSYSTSGVGRTQYF.

The chain has TRBV11-1 and TRBJ2-3; D not resolved. The V gene's germline CDR1 is SGHAT and CDR2 FQDESV (reference sequence). V lost 5 bases to trimming and J lost 2 bases, with 14 bases between them. This CDR3 comprises 15 residues. The CDR3 DNA reads as TGTGCCAGCAGCGTAGACTTTCCCCTCACAGATACGCAGTATTTT. Amino acids: CASSVDFPLTDTQYF.

The rearrangement joins TRBV19 to TRBJ1-2; 8 nucleotides line up with TRBD1. Germline CDR1 and CDR2: LNHDA and SQIVND (reference sequence). CDR3 length: 14 amino acids. V shed 7 bases, J shed 4 bases, and the junction held 8 bases outside the gene matches. The CDR3 bases are TGTGCCAGTATGGACAGGGTGTTCAGCTATGGCTACACCTTC. Translated, it gives CASMDRVFSYGYTF.

The chain uses TRBV5-4 and TRBJ2-7; 11 bases are shared with TRBD2. The CDR3 has 16 residues. With V trimmed by 0 bases and J by 2 bases, 4 bases remained unmatched. Per the germline V gene, CDR1 is SGHNT and CDR2 is YYREEE (reference sequence). DNA for the CDR3: TGTGCCAGCAGCTTGGGGGGGGGACTAGCGGCCTACGAGCAGTACTTC. It translates to CASSLGGGLAAYEQYF. The entire variable domain, with the rest obtained from reference TRBV5-4 and TRBJ2-7, is as follows: ETGVTQSPTHLIKTRGQQVTLRCSSQSGHNTVSWYQQALGQGPQFIFQYYREEENGRGNFPPRFSGLQFPNYSSELNVNALELDDSALYLCASSLGGGLAAYEQYFGPGTRLTVT.

This chain uses TRBV6-1 with TRBJ1-6; 8 nucleotides agree with TRBD1. Germline V lookup: CDR1 MNHNS, CDR2 SASEGT. The V and J ends lost 0 bases and 6 bases, in that order; junction bases with no gene match: 16. The CDR3 consists of 20 residues. Written as DNA, the CDR3 is TGTGCCAGCAGTGAAGCCCAGGGACAGGCAGGGAAGGGGGCTAATTCACCCCTCCACTTT. The encoded protein is CASSEAQGQAGKGANSPLHF.